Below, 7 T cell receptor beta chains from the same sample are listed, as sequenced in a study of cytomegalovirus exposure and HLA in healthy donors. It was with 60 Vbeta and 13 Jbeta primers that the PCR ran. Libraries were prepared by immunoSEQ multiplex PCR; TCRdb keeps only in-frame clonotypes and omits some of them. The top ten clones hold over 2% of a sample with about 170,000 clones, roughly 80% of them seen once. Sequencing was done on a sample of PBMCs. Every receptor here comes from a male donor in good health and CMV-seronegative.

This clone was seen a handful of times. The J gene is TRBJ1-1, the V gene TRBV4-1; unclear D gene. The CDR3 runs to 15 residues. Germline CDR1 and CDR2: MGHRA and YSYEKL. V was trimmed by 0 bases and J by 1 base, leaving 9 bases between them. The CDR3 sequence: CASSQERTRNTEAFF. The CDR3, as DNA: TGCGCCAGCAGCCAAGAAAGGACTCGGAACACTGAAGCTTTCTTT.

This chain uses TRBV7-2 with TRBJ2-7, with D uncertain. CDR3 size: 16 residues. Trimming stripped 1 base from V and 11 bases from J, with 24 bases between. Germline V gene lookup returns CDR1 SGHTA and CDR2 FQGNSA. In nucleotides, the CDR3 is TGTGCCAGCAGCTTAGTAGTAGAGACGGCCCCGTCGAGCGAGTACTTC. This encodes CASSLVVETAPSSEYF. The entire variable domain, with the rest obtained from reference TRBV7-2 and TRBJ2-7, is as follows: GAGVSQSPSNKVTEKGKDVELRCDPISGHTALYWYRQSLGQGLEFLIYFQGNSAPDKSGLPSDRFSAERTGGSVSTLTIQRTQQEDSAVYLCASSLVVETAPSSEYFGPGTRLTVT.

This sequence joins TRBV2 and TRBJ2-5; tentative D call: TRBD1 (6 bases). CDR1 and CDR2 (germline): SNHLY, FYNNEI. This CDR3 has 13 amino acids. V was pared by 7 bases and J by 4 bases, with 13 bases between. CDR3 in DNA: TGTGCCAGCATGACAGGATGGCCAGAGACCCAGTACTTC. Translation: CASMTGWPETQYF.

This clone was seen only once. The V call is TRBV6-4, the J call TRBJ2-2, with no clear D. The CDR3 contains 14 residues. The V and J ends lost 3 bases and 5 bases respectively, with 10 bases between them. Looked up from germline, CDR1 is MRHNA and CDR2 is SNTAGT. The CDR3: CASSEKSRTGELFF. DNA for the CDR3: TGTGCCAGCAGTGAGAAATCGAGGACCGGGGAGCTGTTTTTT.

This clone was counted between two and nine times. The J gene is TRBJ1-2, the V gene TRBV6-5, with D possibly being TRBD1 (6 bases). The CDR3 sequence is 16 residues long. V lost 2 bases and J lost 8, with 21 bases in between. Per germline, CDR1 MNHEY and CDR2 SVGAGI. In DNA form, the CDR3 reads TGTGCCAGCAGTTACCTAAACAGGGATGGAACGAGGGGCTACACCTTC. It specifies CASSYLNRDGTRGYTF.

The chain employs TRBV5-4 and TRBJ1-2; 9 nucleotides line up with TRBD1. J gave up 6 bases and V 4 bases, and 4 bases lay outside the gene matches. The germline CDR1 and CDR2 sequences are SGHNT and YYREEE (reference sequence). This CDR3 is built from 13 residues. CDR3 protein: CASSPGTGNGYTF. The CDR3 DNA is TGTGCCAGCAGCCCCGGGACAGGGAATGGCTACACCTTC.

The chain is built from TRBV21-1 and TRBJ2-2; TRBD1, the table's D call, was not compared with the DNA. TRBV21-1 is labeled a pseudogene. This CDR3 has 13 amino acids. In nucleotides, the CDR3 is TGTGCCAGCAGCAAGGGGGCCACCGGGGAGCTGTTTTTT. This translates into CASSKGATGELFF.